The present TCR beta chain was sequenced within a study of lymphopenia after photon versus proton radiotherapy (dated by TCRdb to between 2018 and 2021). Concerning the study at large: The immunological effects of photon versus proton radiation therapy were compared in patients with gastrointestinal tumors who developed high-grade lymphopenia. The cohort included approximately 22 patients with gastrointestinal tumors who developed lymphopenia after receiving either photon or proton therapy. The goal of the study was to characterize the differences between the two radiation modalities in how they affect the immune system. What the study reported, not specific to this receptor: Across the cohort, among patients who died, a greater drop in TCR diversity after the nadir was inversely correlated with overall survival time. During treatment, patients who received photon therapy lost naive T cells and TCR diversity and gained effector/memory populations, whereas patients who received proton therapy remained relatively stable. The survival association was assessed only in patients who died, and better survival with proton therapy was presented by the authors as a possibility rather than a demonstrated result. After the lymphocyte count nadir, repertoires from photon-treated patients showed oligoclonal expansion, particularly of CD8+ Temra cells, and this expansion drove the decline in diversity.

CDR1 GTSNPN and CDR2 SVGIG are derived from the germline V gene (reference sequence). Spanning cysteine to phenylalanine, the CDR3 consists of 13 amino acids. Kept here is only the CDR3 DNA, which spans 39 bases and is read in frame from base 1. A distance of 11 bases separates the germline ends of V and J, which lose 2 bases and 6 bases respectively. As to this clone: Its recognized antigen is unknown. No base quality values were provided; no much bigger clone lies one nucleotide off.

Library preparation used the immunoSEQ multiplex PCR assay. Alongside multiparametric flow cytometry, deep sequencing of rearranged TCR beta loci was used to profile the T cell repertoires. In its TCRdb copy, this immuneACCESS table keeps in-frame sequences only and misses some clones. Where compared with another copy, unresolved V genes explain less than half of these, and the others have no known cause. Present in this sample are 50,000 to 60,000 clones, more than 85% of which were seen just once. The ten largest clones capture about a sixth of the sample. The sequence links TRBV30 to TRBJ1-3; a tentative D match to TRBD1 spans 5 bases. The sample here was peripheral blood, taken from a patient treated with photon-based radiotherapy. This clonotype was sampled from a woman between 40 and 50 years old with cholangiocarcinoma. The CDR3: CAWSPGTANTIYF. The DNA is as follows: TGTGCCTGGAGTCCAGGGACGGCAAACACCATATATTTT.